This passage covers 15 T cell receptor beta chains from one sample sequenced in a study of chemoradiotherapy in HPV16-positive cancers. Profiling relied on immunoSEQ multiplex PCR, and the TCRdb table lists in-frame clones only, not all of them. The table shows approximately 12,000 clones, with less than 90% occurring only once. The starting material was blood, obtained from a patient who underwent chemoradiotherapy. These TCRs come from a human donor with HPV-associated anogenital cancer.

The chain uses TRBV7-2 and TRBJ1-5; D unresolved. The germline gives CDR1 SGHTA, CDR2 FQGNSA. V lost 6 bases and J lost 4, with 7 bases in between. The CDR3 is 12 amino acids. The CDR3, as DNA: TGTGCCAGCAGACGGGAAAATCAGCCCCAGCATTTT. Translated: CASRRENQPQHF.

CDR3 residues: CASRRDGRGRNEQFF. As DNA, the CDR3 is TGTGCCAGCAGACGAGATGGGCGGGGGCGGAATGAGCAGTTCTTC. V gene TRBV2 combines with J gene TRBJ2-1; tentatively, D is TRBD2 (7 bases). The germline CDR1 and CDR2 sequences are SNHLY and FYNNEI. The CDR3 is 15 residues long. The V and J ends lost 6 bases and 7 bases respectively, with 19 bases between them.

Written as DNA, the CDR3 is TGTGCCAGCAGCTCCTTAGCGGGGAACACCGGGGAGCTGTTTTTT. It encodes CASSSLAGNTGELFF. The V and J genes are TRBV7-2 and TRBJ2-2; 7 positions match TRBD2. This CDR3 is 15 amino acids long. Germline values: CDR1 SGHTA, CDR2 FQGNSA. The junction had 3 bases not matched to a gene; V was cut back by 4 bases and J by 1 base.

This clone occurred once. The chain joins TRBV7-9 to TRBJ1-1; D not certain. The CDR3 spans 11 residues. Trimming removed 10 bases from V and 4 bases from J, with 10 bases in between. Germline assignment: CDR1 SEHNR and CDR2 FQNEAQ (reference sequence). This CDR3 is CANVAFTEAFF. The DNA of the CDR3 is TGTGCCAATGTTGCCTTCACTGAAGCTTTCTTT.

The chain is built from TRBV30 and TRBJ2-5; D possibly corresponds to TRBD2 (5 bases). The closer fit of TRBJ2-7 to the DNA end suggests the J call may be wrong. This CDR3 has 16 residues. In germline, CDR1 is GTSNPN, CDR2 SVGIG (reference sequence). The CDR3 here is CAWSVLVGLASYEQYF. CDR3 DNA: TGTGCCTGGAGTGTATTGGTGGGCCTAGCTAGCTACGAGCAGTACTTC.

The rearrangement links TRBV10-1 to TRBJ2-7; D may correspond to TRBD1 or TRBD2 (6 bases each). CDR1 and CDR2 (germline): WNHNN, SYGVQD (reference sequence). CDR3 size: 13 residues. Trimming removed 3 bases from V and 4 bases from J, with 10 bases in between. The CDR3: CASSEIGGYEQYF. CDR3 in DNA: TGCGCCAGCAGTGAAATAGGGGGGTACGAGCAGTACTTC.

The chain has TRBV19 and TRBJ1-5; 11 bases map to TRBD1. V lost 7 bases, J lost 0 bases, and 8 bases stayed unmatched. From germline, CDR1 is LNHDA and CDR2 SQIVND (reference sequence). This CDR3 region has 17 residues. CDR3 sequence reads: CASTSGTGGVSNQPQHF. CDR3 nucleotide sequence: TGTGCCAGTACCTCCGGGACAGGGGGAGTTAGCAATCAGCCCCAGCATTTT.

The gene calls are TRBV28 and TRBJ1-2, with 8 bases identical to TRBD1. CDR1 is MDHEN and CDR2 is SYDVKM in the germline V gene. This CDR3 has 13 amino acids. The V segment lost 7 bases and the J segment 6 bases; nucleotides outside the gene matches: 7. CDR3 region: CASNRQGKNGYTF. The CDR3 DNA sequence: TGTGCCAGCAACAGACAGGGGAAAAATGGCTACACCTTC.

This chain links TRBV6-5 with TRBJ1-2; D is unresolved. The CDR3 runs 12 residues. Deletions cut 2 bases from V and 3 bases from J, with 4 bases between. Germline CDR1 and CDR2: MNHEY and SVGAGI. In DNA, the CDR3 is TGTGCCAGCAGTTACGACCACTATGGCTACACCTTC. Translation gives CASSYDHYGYTF.

V usage is TRBV19 and J usage is TRBJ2-5; 8 bases align to TRBD2. Losses at the gene ends were 5 bases for V and 1 base for J; bases not matched to a gene: 3. The germline V gene encodes CDR1 LNHDA and CDR2 SQIVND (reference sequence). The CDR3 consists of 14 residues. The CDR3 bases are TGTGCCAGTAGTGTAGCGGGGCGCCAAGAGACCCAGTACTTC. This sequence encodes CASSVAGRQETQYF.

The table lists this clone with a count of one. The rearrangement joins TRBV29-1 to TRBJ2-2; possibly TRBD1 for D (7 bases). The germline gives CDR1 SQVTM, CDR2 ANQGSEA. The CDR3 has 15 amino acids. V was trimmed by 7 bases and J by 4 bases, leaving 19 bases between them. CDR3 in amino acids: CSGEEGARGTGELFF. The CDR3 DNA sequence: TGCAGCGGCGAGGAGGGGGCGCGGGGCACCGGGGAGCTGTTTTTT.

The gene calls are TRBV5-1 and TRBJ2-7; D possibly uses TRBD1 or TRBD2 (5 bases each). CDR3 length equals 15 residues. Germline V gives CDR1 SGHRS, CDR2 YFSETQ. Deletions cut 4 bases from V and 4 bases from J, with 18 bases between. In DNA form, the CDR3 reads TGCGCCAGCAGCGAGGGGTGGGGGAAAGAGTACGAGCAGTACTTC. It encodes CASSEGWGKEYEQYF.

This chain uses TRBV9 with TRBJ2-1; 11 bases fit TRBD2. Germline lookup yields CDR1 SGDLS and CDR2 YYNGEE. The trim removed 4 bases at V and 8 bases at J, leaving 8 bases unmatched. The CDR3 has 15 amino acids. The CDR3 bases are TGTGCCAGCAGCCCGACTAGCGGGGAGGTCTATGAGCAGTTCTTC. This sequence encodes CASSPTSGEVYEQFF.

The rearrangement uses TRBV6-1 and TRBJ2-7; 7 nucleotides align to TRBD2. The ends lost 8 bases at V and 2 bases at J; junction bases unmatched: 9. The CDR3 length is 14 residues. Germline V lookup: CDR1 MNHNS, CDR2 SASEGT. CDR3 nucleotides: TGTGCCAGCGGTCCCCGGGGGGTAGCCTACGAGCAGTACTTC. This encodes CASGPRGVAYEQYF.

This chain connects TRBV5-1 to TRBJ2-7, with D uncertain. CDR1 and CDR2 (germline): SGHRS, YFSETQ. The CDR3 has 12 amino acids. V was shortened by 2 bases and J by 7 bases, with 10 bases between the two germline ends. The CDR3 sequence: CASSLASEEQYF. CDR3 in DNA: TGCGCCAGCAGCTTAGCGTCGGAGGAGCAGTACTTC. Based on the CDR3 plus reference TRBV5-1 and TRBJ2-7, the full variable domain is KAGVTQTPRYLIKTRGQQVTLSCSPISGHRSVSWYQQTPGQGLQFLFEYFSETQRNKGNFPGRFSGRQFSNSRSEMNVSTLELGDSALYLCASSLASEEQYFGPGTRLTVT.